Presented here are 14 T cell receptor beta chains from one specimen sequenced in a study of CD8 T cells in Susac syndrome. Random hexamers served to reverse transcribe roughly 0.45 to 1 ug RNA. Using its own MiXCR run on the immunoSEQ multiplex PCR reads, TCRdb lists one record per CDR3 protein. This sample has roughly 150,000 distinct CDR3 sequences; approximately 94% occur once, and the top ten carry around 0.21%. The sample comprised CD8+ T cells from PBMCs. The source is a human donor with multiple sclerosis.

The CDR3 spells CSTGTGSYNEQFF. CDR3 DNA sequence: TGCAGCACCGGGACAGGGTCCTACAATGAGCAGTTCTTC. The chain carries TRBV29-1 and TRBJ2-1, with 9 positions matching TRBD1. The germline gives CDR1 SQVTM, CDR2 ANQGSEA. This CDR3 has 13 residues. V was pared by 8 bases and J by 1 base, with 3 bases of the junction left unmatched.

The rearrangement links TRBV28 to TRBJ2-1; unclear D gene. The germline gives CDR1 MDHEN, CDR2 SYDVKM. The CDR3 consists of 14 residues. Between the trimmed V and J ends, which lost 3 bases and 9 bases, there was a span of 15 bases. The CDR3 loop is CASSFSARGGEQFF. DNA for the CDR3: TGTGCCAGCAGTTTTTCAGCCCGCGGCGGTGAGCAGTTCTTC.

This clonotype was recorded only once. The chain is built from TRBV12-3 or TRBV12-4 and TRBJ2-2; D unresolved. Deletions cut 5 bases from V and 8 bases from J, with 6 bases between. The CDR3 consists of 11 residues. This CDR3 is CASSPLGELFF. The CDR3 DNA reads as TGTGCCAGCAGTCCCCTGGGGGAGCTGTTTTTT.

This chain links TRBV2 with TRBJ1-1; D gene unclear. The CDR3 is 14 amino acids. The germline V and J ends were trimmed by 3 bases and 0 bases, with 8 bases remaining between them. Germline loops: CDR1 SNHLY, CDR2 FYNNEI. As DNA, the CDR3 is TGTGCCAGCAGTGACCCCCGTCTGAACACTGAAGCTTTCTTT. Protein sequence: CASSDPRLNTEAFF.

The chain recombines TRBV11-2 with TRBJ2-2; 7 nucleotides agree with TRBD2. Trimming cost V 4 bases and J 1 base; bases outside gene matches: 9. The CDR3 contains 17 residues. Per germline, CDR1 SGHAT and CDR2 FQNNGV. CDR3 loop: CASSSYPGGKNTGELFF. The CDR3 nucleotides read TGTGCCAGCAGCTCGTACCCGGGAGGAAAGAACACCGGGGAGCTGTTTTTT.

This clonotype has a single count. The CDR3 nucleotides read TGTGCCACCAGCACTAAGAGCACCGGGGAGCTGTTTTTT. This translates into CATSTKSTGELFF. The chain recombines TRBV15 with TRBJ2-2; no firm D call. The CDR3 is 13 residues long. The germline CDR1 and CDR2 sequences are LNHNV and YYDKDF (reference sequence). Trimming took 4 bases from V and 4 from J, leaving 7 bases between them.

This clonotype was counted a few times. In DNA, the CDR3 is TGTGCCAGCAGCCCAAGACTAGCGTTAAATGAGCAGTTCTTC. Its translation is CASSPRLALNEQFF. J is TRBJ2-1 and V is TRBV9, with TRBD2 matching 8 bases. V trimming: 4 bases; J trimming: 7 bases; junction bases outside the gene matches: 7. CDR3 size: 14 residues. Germline-derived CDR1 and CDR2 are SGDLS and YYNGEE.

This rearrangement joins TRBV7-6 to TRBJ2-3; TRBD1 matches at 7 bases. CDR3 length equals 14 residues. Trimming at V came to 5 bases and at J to 6 bases, leaving 8 bases not matched to a gene. CDR1 SGHVS and CDR2 FNYEAQ come from the germline V gene. The CDR3 DNA is TGTGCCAGCAGCCCCGCAGGGGGAAGGGATACGCAGTATTTT. Residues: CASSPAGGRDTQYF.

The chain has TRBV20-1 and TRBJ2-1; D remains ambiguous. The CDR3 is made up of 16 amino acids. CDR1 is DFQATT and CDR2 is SNEGSKA in the germline V gene (reference sequence). Trimming removed 5 bases at V and 0 bases at J, with 17 bases between. The CDR3 coding sequence is TGCAGTGCTCGCTACTTCGGGCTCGGCTCCTACAATGAGCAGTTCTTC. Its protein is CSARYFGLGSYNEQFF.

The gene calls are TRBV27 and TRBJ2-7, with D maybe TRBD2 (5 bases). The length of the CDR3 is 14 residues. Germline CDR1 reads MNHEY; CDR2 reads SMNVEV (reference sequence). The V end was cut by 3 bases, the J end by 0 bases, with 9 bases between. CDR3 amino acids: CASSLGRNSYEQYF. The CDR3 coding sequence is TGTGCCAGCAGTTTGGGGAGAAACTCCTACGAGCAGTACTTC.

V gene TRBV30 combines with J gene TRBJ1-3; D unresolved. The CDR3 consists of 14 residues. Germline V CDR1 and CDR2: GTSNPN, SVGIG (reference sequence). Trimming removed 4 bases at V and 1 base at J, with 11 bases between. The CDR3 sequence: CAWKRAWSGNTIYF. CDR3 in DNA: TGTGCCTGGAAGCGGGCTTGGTCTGGAAACACCATATATTTT.

The chain carries TRBV18 and TRBJ1-4, with D uncertain. V was pared by 5 bases and J by 11 bases, with 15 bases between. Germline CDR1 KGHSH, CDR2 LQKENI. The CDR3 has 13 residues. The CDR3 region is CASSTSGAGKLFF. As DNA, the CDR3 is TGTGCCAGCTCAACATCGGGTGCGGGGAAACTGTTTTTT.

The rearrangement joins TRBV30 to TRBJ1-2; D gene uncertain. The CDR3 has 12 amino acids. V was pared by 2 bases and J by 4 bases, with 8 bases between. CDR1 GTSNPN and CDR2 SVGIG come from the germline V gene (reference sequence). Written as DNA, the CDR3 is TGTGCCTGGAGTCCTGGTTTCTATGGCTACACCTTC. It yields the protein CAWSPGFYGYTF.

This clonotype was counted a single time. This chain links TRBV30 with TRBJ2-4; D is tentatively TRBD1 or TRBD2 (5 bases each). The length of the CDR3 is 15 residues. CDR1 is GTSNPN, CDR2 SVGIG, per germline (reference sequence). V was clipped by 0 bases and J by 0 bases, with 9 bases between them. The CDR3 loop is CAWSVGPLAKNIQYF. DNA for the CDR3: TGTGCCTGGAGTGTGGGACCTCTAGCCAAAAACATTCAGTACTTC.